Listed here is a single TCR beta chain. Only in-frame clones appear in the TCRdb table, and some are missing; sequencing was by immunoSEQ multiplex PCR. The table shows about 120,000 clones, with roughly nine tenths occurring only once. Trimming stripped 5 bases from V and 7 bases from J, with 9 bases between. The CDR3 sequence is 13 residues long. Germline CDR1 reads LNHDA; CDR2 reads SQIVND (reference sequence). The source of the sample is a study of blood T cell repertoires in COVID-19. The chain has TRBV19 and TRBJ1-6; D unresolved. The TCR sequence derives from a man between 70 and 80 years old who had recovered from COVID-19. The sequenced sample consisted of peripheral blood. The CDR3 sequence: CASSPRENSPLHF. The CDR3 DNA is TGTGCCAGTAGTCCCCGGGAAAATTCACCCCTCCACTTT.